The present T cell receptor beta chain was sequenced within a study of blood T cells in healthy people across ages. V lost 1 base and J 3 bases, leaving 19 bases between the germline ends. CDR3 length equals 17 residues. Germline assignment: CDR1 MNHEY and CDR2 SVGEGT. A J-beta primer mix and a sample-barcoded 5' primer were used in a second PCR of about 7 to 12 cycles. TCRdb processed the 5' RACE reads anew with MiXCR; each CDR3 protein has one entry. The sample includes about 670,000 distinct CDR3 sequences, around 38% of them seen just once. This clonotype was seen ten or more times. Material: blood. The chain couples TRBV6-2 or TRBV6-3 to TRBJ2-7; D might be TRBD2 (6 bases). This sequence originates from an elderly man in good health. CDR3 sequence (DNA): TGTGCCAGCAGTTACTACCTAGCGCGCCGTGGGATCTACGAGCAGTACTTC. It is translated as CASSYYLARRGIYEQYF.